The rows below give T cell receptor beta chains drawn from one sample of a study of T-cell reconstitution after alpha-beta-depleted transplantation in children. TCRdb reanalysed the PCR reads using MiXCR and keeps one entry per CDR3 protein. This sample has some 75,000 distinct CDR3 sequences, with about 6.7% found just once. The sequenced sample was PBMCs from the stem cell graft donor, obtained from the stem cell graft. Receptors were obtained from a human donor who donated a stem cell graft to a child with acute lymphoblastic leukemia. Both conserved end residues are part of each CDR3. The D gene is left open where the match is weak. Clone size appears in some rows only: once, few, many, or a class for an expanded clone.

V gene	clone size	J gene	D gene	CDR3 DNA	CDR3 protein
TRBV12-3/TRBV12-4	many	TRBJ1-4	.	TGTGCCAGCAGTCCCCGGACCGCCCCTGGGGAAAAACTGTTTTTT	CASSPRTAPGEKLFF
TRBV29-1	many	TRBJ2-4	.	TGCAGCGTTGTAAGGGTTGAAAACATTCAGTACTTC	CSVVRVENIQYF
TRBV12-3/TRBV12-4	many	TRBJ2-5	TRBD2	TGTGCCAGCAGTCCAACTTCGGGAGGACTAGAGACCCAGTACTTC	CASSPTSGGLETQYF
TRBV20-1	many	TRBJ2-7	.	TGCAGTGCTAGGGCGCCAGGGGGACTCTACGAGCAGTACTTC	CSARAPGGLYEQYF
TRBV27	many	TRBJ2-1	.	TGTGCCAGCAGTTTATTTCCCCGGGGCAATGAGCAGTTCTTC	CASSLFPRGNEQFF
TRBV5-4	.	TRBJ2-3	TRBD1	TGTGCCAGCAGCTCGGGTGGACAGGGAGTAGCAGATACGCAGTATTTT	CASSSGGQGVADTQYF
TRBV12-3/TRBV12-4	many	TRBJ1-1	.	TGTGCCAGTTCAAGGAGCACTGAAGCTTTCTTT	CASSRSTEAFF
TRBV5-1	few	TRBJ2-1	.	TGCGCCAGCCGGAGGGGTGGGGATGAGCAGTTCTTC	CASRRGGDEQFF
TRBV27	many	TRBJ1-5	.	TGTGCCAGCAGTCATCGGGGTAACCAGCCCCAGCATTTT	CASSHRGNQPQHF
TRBV5-6	.	TRBJ2-1	.	TGTGCCAGCGGCCCCAGGGTCGATGAGCAGTTCTTC	CASGPRVDEQFF
TRBV5-1	many	TRBJ2-1	TRBD2	TGCGCCAGCAGCTCCGGGGCTGGGGGAGGGAATGAGCAGTTCTTC	CASSSGAGGGNEQFF
TRBV27	few	TRBJ2-1	.	TGTGCCAGCACGTCGCGGGGTGAGCAGTTCTTC	CASTSRGEQFF
TRBV18	.	TRBJ2-7	.	TGTGCCAGCTCACCGGGGGTCGAGCAGTACTTC	CASSPGVEQYF
TRBV25-1	many	TRBJ2-1	.	TGTGCCAGCAGTGAAATCAATGGGCAGAGGGAGCAGTTCTTC	CASSEINGQREQFF
TRBV5-6	few	TRBJ2-1	.	TGTGCCAGCAGCTTGGACGTAGTCTCCTACAATGAGCAGTTCTTC	CASSLDVVSYNEQFF
TRBV6-5	many	TRBJ2-2	.	TGTGCCAGCAGTTACCGGGGACTTTGGGGCGGGGAGCTGTTTTTT	CASSYRGLWGGELFF
TRBV5-1	many	TRBJ2-5	.	TGCGCCAGCAGCTTGAGGACCGTTAAAGAGACCCAGTACTTC	CASSLRTVKETQYF
TRBV6-1	.	TRBJ2-5	.	TGTGCCAGCAGTGAAGCTGTTGGCAGTCAAGAGACCCAGTACTTC	CASSEAVGSQETQYF
TRBV27	few	TRBJ1-5	.	TGTGCCAGCGCGCCGGGTCCTTCCTTCAATCGGCCCCAGCATTTT	CASAPGPSFNRPQHF
TRBV2	many	TRBJ2-4	.	TGTACACCGAACAGCCAGGGGATACAGTACTTC	CTPNSQGIQYF